The text below deals with one T cell receptor (beta chain). It lacks a known antigen. Base qualities were left out, and no much larger clone turns up one base away. Trimming costs V 5 bases and J 0 bases, and their ends lie 15 bases apart. For CDR1 and CDR2, the germline V gene (reference sequence) lists SEHNR and FQNEAQ. Its CDR3 holds 16 amino acids, cysteine through phenylalanine. Solely the CDR3 DNA is kept, with 48 bases framed from the first base. The immunoSEQ hsTCRB kit was used to amplify TCR beta CDR3 regions from genomic DNA. An Illumina HiSeq system was used to carry out high-throughput TRB CDR3 sequencing. In the paper's pipeline: The immunoSEQ software was used to analyze the sequencing reads, and any nonproductive sequences containing premature stops or frame-shifts were left out. Clonality of the repertoire was calculated as one minus the Shannon entropy normalized by log2 of the number of unique productive sequences. Entries here come from immuneACCESS through TCRdb and include only in-frame sequences with V and J called. Some clones fail to appear in such tables; in the studies checked, an unresolved V gene covers under half of the shortfall, and the cause of the remainder is unknown. V and J calls and clone size are copied from that table; D and trimming were computed from the DNA. Within this sample are 85,000 to 120,000 clones, with 90% to 95% of them counted one time only. The ten most abundant clones make up about 3.4% of the sample.

This record belongs to a study of T cells in pancreatic ductal adenocarcinoma (dated by TCRdb to the late 2010s). Context from the whole study: To learn about the adaptive T-cell response arising naturally, investigators profiled where tumor-infiltrating CD8+ T cells, together with suppressive cells, were located within resected pancreatic ductal adenocarcinoma, how abundant they were, and what qualities they showed. The research as a whole found: Compared with tumor samples, blood samples had more total productive templates and roughly 8-fold more unique clonotypes. Comparisons of clonality between tumor and blood may be biased because tumors are enriched in CD45RO+ effector T cells rather than naive T cells, which biases the comparison toward lower diversity. No significant difference in T-cell clonality was found between tumor and blood, with mean clonality of approximately 0.1 in tumors and roughly 0.07 in blood. Because inoperable disease is present at presentation in most pancreatic cancer patients, the resected cohort was biased toward the minority with early-stage disease.

Selected pancreatic ductal adenocarcinoma patients had undergone surgery without neoadjuvant therapy. Peripheral blood was collected in heparin tubes, from which PBMCs were isolated by histopaque density gradient and cryopreserved in around 10% DMSO. Genomic DNA was extracted from roughly seven PBMC and some ten flash-frozen tumor specimens using the DNeasy Blood and Tissue Kit with Proteinase K and RNase treatment. Sequences were obtained from PBMCs. This clonotype originated in a human donor with pancreatic ductal adenocarcinoma. The chain joins TRBV7-9 to TRBJ2-3; the D gene is perhaps TRBD1, on 6 matching bases. Here is the DNA: TGTGCCAGCAGCCCAGAGACAGGTGGCAGCACAGATACGCAGTATTTT. Translated, it reads CASSPETGGSTDTQYF.